Shown below are 22 T cell receptor beta chains from a single sample sequenced in a study of Ad26.COV2.S vaccination and SARS-CoV-2 variants. The assay was immunoSEQ multiplex PCR, and TCRdb's table has in-frame clones only and misses some. The sample lists fewer than 400,000 clones, 86% seen once, with around 1.9% in the top ten. Treatment here: 19 received Ad26.COV2.S at low or high dose, single or two shots; several received placebo; per-sample allocation not given. Samples analyzed were those drawn on day 63 after the first vaccine or placebo injection. Sequencing used peripheral blood, obtained in a trial of Ad26.COV2.S vaccine versus placebo. The source is a person between 18 and 59 years old who received the Ad26.COV2.S COVID-19 vaccine or a placebo.

The CDR3: CASSLIDSNYEQYF. In DNA form, the CDR3 reads TGTGCCAGCAGTTTGATCGACAGCAACTACGAGCAGTACTTC. The chain joins TRBV27 to TRBJ2-7, with D possibly being TRBD1 (5 bases). The CDR3 spans 14 residues. CDR1 is MNHEY and CDR2 is SMNVEV in the germline V gene (reference sequence). Trimming shortened V by 3 bases and J by 3 bases, and 12 bases separated the two germline ends.

The V and J genes are TRBV5-1 and TRBJ2-7, with D possibly being TRBD2 (5 bases). Trimming shortened V by 0 bases and J by 2 bases, and 9 bases separated the two germline ends. From germline, CDR1 is SGHRS and CDR2 YFSETQ. This CDR3 comprises 14 residues. DNA of the CDR3: TGCGCCAGCAGCTTGGAAGGGAGTGCCTACGAGCAGTACTTC. Its protein product is CASSLEGSAYEQYF.

The chain recombines TRBV10-3 with TRBJ1-2; possible D gene TRBD1, 5 bases. This CDR3 has 15 residues. The ends were cut back, 3 bases at V and 4 bases at J, with 15 bases in the middle. From germline, CDR1 is ENHRY and CDR2 SYGVKD. CDR3: CAISESSSGTYGYTF. The CDR3 coding sequence is TGTGCCATCAGTGAAAGTTCATCGGGGACCTATGGCTACACCTTC.

A word on this clone: The same CDR3 also results from other DNA sequences found in this sample. The gene calls are TRBV7-9 and TRBJ1-1, with TRBD1 identical over 10 bases. After removal of 5 bases from V and 3 bases from J, the junction contained 3 bases not matched to a gene. There are 14 residues in the CDR3. Germline V lookup: CDR1 SEHNR, CDR2 FQNEAQ (reference sequence). For the CDR3, the DNA is TGTGCCAGCAGCCTAGGACAGGGGGACACTGAAGCTTTCTTT. The encoded protein is CASSLGQGDTEAFF.

The chain links TRBV7-9 to TRBJ2-1; 8 bases match TRBD2. V was pared by 2 bases and J by 4 bases, with 4 bases of the junction left unmatched. The V gene's germline CDR1 is SEHNR and CDR2 FQNEAQ (reference sequence). The CDR3 loop spans 15 amino acids. The CDR3 loop is CASSLSSGGYNEQFF. The CDR3, as DNA: TGTGCCAGCAGCTTATCCAGCGGGGGTTACAATGAGCAGTTCTTC.

The chain is built from TRBV3-1 (or the pseudogene TRBV3-2) and TRBJ2-1, with D possibly being TRBD1 (6 bases). V lost 6 bases and J 8 bases, leaving 11 bases between the germline ends. Germline V CDR1 and CDR2: LGHDT, YNNKEL (reference sequence). The CDR3 is 12 residues long. This CDR3 is CASSRQVYEQFF. The CDR3 DNA sequence: TGTGCCAGCAGTCGACAGGTATATGAGCAGTTCTTC.

The rearrangement links TRBV18 to TRBJ2-3, with D possibly matching TRBD1 (6 bases). V lost 2 bases, J lost 8 bases, and 8 bases lay in between. The germline CDR1 and CDR2 sequences are KGHSH and LQKENI. The CDR3 spans 12 residues. CDR3 in amino acids: CASSPTGITQYF. The CDR3 region has the DNA TGTGCCAGCTCACCAACAGGGATTACGCAGTATTTT.

The genes are TRBV4-1 and TRBJ1-6; possibly TRBD1 for D (5 bases). The CDR3 covers 15 residues. Trimming stripped 0 bases from V and 9 bases from J, with 12 bases between. Germline CDR1 reads MGHRA; CDR2 reads YSYEKL. CDR3 protein: CASSQDYQGRSPLHF. In DNA form, the CDR3 reads TGCGCCAGCAGCCAAGATTACCAGGGTCGTTCACCCCTCCACTTT.

V gene TRBV12-3 or TRBV12-4 combines with J gene TRBJ1-2; no firm D call. Trimming removed 6 bases at V and 8 bases at J, with 10 bases between. This CDR3 contains 11 residues. The CDR3 region has the DNA TGTGCCAGCAGCCAGACAAAGGGCTACACCTTC. Its protein product is CASSQTKGYTF.

This chain links TRBV6-2 or TRBV6-3 with TRBJ2-7; possibly TRBD2 for D (6 bases). Germline values: CDR1 MNHEY, CDR2 SVGEGT. V lost 5 bases to trimming and J lost 1 base, with 12 bases between them. The CDR3 is 14 amino acids. The CDR3: CASSRAGRSYEQYF. In DNA form, the CDR3 reads TGTGCCAGCAGTCGGGCGGGACGGTCCTACGAGCAGTACTTC.

This chain connects TRBV5-1 to TRBJ1-1, with D perhaps matching TRBD1 (5 bases). Trimming stripped 3 bases from V and 1 base from J, with 7 bases between. This CDR3 comprises 13 residues. Germline V gene lookup returns CDR1 SGHRS and CDR2 YFSETQ. The CDR3 sequence is CASSSGPNTEAFF. CDR3 nucleotides: TGCGCCAGCAGCTCGGGGCCGAACACTGAAGCTTTCTTT.

The V and J genes are TRBV5-1 and TRBJ1-3; D is ambiguous. The ends were cut back, 0 bases at V and 0 bases at J, with 4 bases in the middle. The CDR3 runs 14 residues. From germline, CDR1 is SGHRS and CDR2 YFSETQ. CDR3 residues: CASSLESSGNTIYF. Written as DNA, the CDR3 is TGCGCCAGCAGCTTGGAAAGCTCTGGAAACACCATATATTTT.

V and J are TRBV28 and TRBJ2-7, with D uncertain. V was cut by 2 bases and J by 3 bases, with 8 bases left in between. The CDR3 spans 13 residues. The germline gives CDR1 MDHEN, CDR2 SYDVKM. This chain's CDR3 is CASSLPSFYEQYF. The CDR3, as DNA: TGTGCCAGCAGTTTACCCTCCTTCTACGAGCAGTACTTC.

This chain connects TRBV30 to TRBJ1-1; no reliable D call. V lost 5 bases and J lost 0, with 4 bases in between. CDR3 size: 11 residues. Germline V gene data show CDR1 as GTSNPN and CDR2 as SVGIG (reference sequence). The CDR3 coding sequence is TGTGCCTGGGGCATGAACACTGAAGCTTTCTTT. Translation: CAWGMNTEAFF.

The chain joins TRBV7-2 to TRBJ2-5, with no clear D. The ends were cut back, 5 bases at V and 2 bases at J, with 12 bases in the middle. Germline V gene sequence: CDR1 SGHTA, CDR2 FQGNSA. The CDR3 is 14 amino acids. CDR3 sequence reads: CASSVNGPQETQYF. Here the CDR3 DNA reads TGTGCCAGCAGCGTAAACGGGCCACAAGAGACCCAGTACTTC.

This chain uses TRBV2 with TRBJ1-1, with D possibly TRBD1 on 6 matching bases. The CDR3 has 14 amino acids. V shed 8 bases and J shed 0 bases, with 13 bases lying between them. Per germline, CDR1 SNHLY and CDR2 FYNNEI. CDR3 nucleotides: TGTGCCAGCTCATATGACAGGTTGAACACTGAAGCTTTCTTT. Its protein is CASSYDRLNTEAFF.

The V gene is TRBV5-6, the J gene TRBJ2-3; D not resolved. Per the germline V gene, CDR1 is SGHDT and CDR2 is YYEEEE. The V end was cut by 5 bases, the J end by 9 bases, with 13 bases between. CDR3 length: 12 residues. The CDR3 nucleotides read TGTGCCAGCAGTTCGGTTGACTGGACGCAGTATTTT. Protein sequence: CASSSVDWTQYF.

The rearrangement joins TRBV5-6 to TRBJ1-1; D possibly corresponds to TRBD1 (6 bases). V lost 6 bases and J 5 bases, leaving 20 bases between the germline ends. The CDR3 totals 15 residues. Germline CDR1 and CDR2: SGHDT and YYEEEE. The CDR3 reads CASNARGLFRTEAFF. Here the CDR3 DNA reads TGTGCCAGCAACGCCAGGGGATTGTTTCGGACTGAAGCTTTCTTT.

The V and J genes are TRBV5-4 and TRBJ2-1; 12 bases fit TRBD2. Germline CDR1 SGHNT, CDR2 YYREEE (reference sequence). This CDR3 contains 17 residues. V shed 0 bases, J shed 12 bases, and the junction held 13 bases outside the gene matches. CDR3 DNA: TGTGCCAGCAGCTTGGGGCCCCTAGCGGGGGGGCAAGGTGGGCAGTTCTTC. This translates into CASSLGPLAGGQGGQFF.

The chain recombines TRBV5-5 with TRBJ1-2; no reliable D call. Germline-derived CDR1 and CDR2 are SGHKS and YYEKEE (reference sequence). V was clipped by 1 base and J by 3 bases, with 10 bases between them. This CDR3 region has 14 residues. The CDR3 here is CASSLYGEDYGYTF. The CDR3, as DNA: TGTGCCAGCAGCTTGTATGGGGAGGACTATGGCTACACCTTC.

The sample holds one count of this clone. The chain uses TRBV19 and TRBJ2-4, with a tentative D call TRBD1 (6 bases). V was shortened by 2 bases and J by 4 bases, with 9 bases between the two germline ends. The CDR3 runs 14 residues. Germline assignment: CDR1 LNHDA and CDR2 SQIVND (reference sequence). This chain's CDR3 is CASSINREKNIQYF. Here the CDR3 DNA reads TGTGCCAGTAGTATAAACAGGGAGAAAAACATTCAGTACTTC.

V usage is TRBV5-1 and J usage is TRBJ2-2; 10 nucleotides line up with TRBD1. Germline loops: CDR1 SGHRS, CDR2 YFSETQ. The CDR3 spans 15 residues. Trimming took 7 bases from V and 6 from J; bases not matched to a gene: 9. CDR3: CASQPPDRGSGELFF. CDR3 nucleotide sequence: TGCGCCAGCCAGCCTCCGGACAGGGGGTCCGGGGAGCTGTTTTTT.